The 28 T cell receptor beta chains reported below all come from one sample, sequenced in a study of blood T cell repertoires in COVID-19. Assay used: immunoSEQ multiplex PCR; TCRdb lists only in-frame clones, some missing. The sample records some 93,000 clones, about 86% being singletons. The sequenced sample consisted of peripheral blood. The receptors here all came from an elderly woman with acute or convalescent COVID-19.

The chain has TRBV11-2 and TRBJ2-3, with 9 nucleotides matching TRBD1. Germline CDR1 SGHAT, CDR2 FQNNGV. The ends lost 4 bases at V and 3 bases at J; junction bases unmatched: 8. CDR3 length: 16 residues. DNA of the CDR3: TGTGCCAGCAGCTCGGGACAGGGAGGTTGGACAGATACGCAGTATTTT. It translates to CASSSGQGGWTDTQYF.

This clone was seen a few times. The chain couples TRBV7-9 to TRBJ1-3, with D uncertain. Germline V gene sequence: CDR1 SEHNR, CDR2 FQNEAQ (reference sequence). This CDR3 comprises 15 residues. Trimming stripped 2 bases from V and 4 bases from J, with 12 bases between. This CDR3 reads CASSLKNREGNTIYF. CDR3 sequence (DNA): TGTGCCAGCAGCTTAAAGAATAGGGAGGGAAACACCATATATTTT. Full variable domain (rest looked up from reference TRBV7-9 and TRBJ1-3): DTGVSQNPRHKITKRGQNVTFRCDPISEHNRLYWYRQTLGQGPEFLTYFQNEAQLEKSRLLSDRFSAERPKGSFSTLEIQRTEQGDSAMYLCASSLKNREGNTIYFGEGSWLTVV.

The V and J genes are TRBV9 and TRBJ2-7; 9 positions match TRBD1. CDR3 length: 15 residues. The junction had 7 bases not matched to a gene; V was cut back by 3 bases and J by 3 bases. CDR1 and CDR2 (germline): SGDLS, YYNGEE. The CDR3 coding sequence is TGTGCCAGCAGCGCCCCGGGACAGGGTATCTACGAGCAGTACTTC. Translation gives CASSAPGQGIYEQYF.

This clone was seen more than once but under ten times. V gene TRBV7-2 combines with J gene TRBJ1-5; D is unresolved. Looked up from germline, CDR1 is SGHTA and CDR2 is FQGNSA. The CDR3 spans 12 residues. Deletions cut 5 bases from V and 6 bases from J, with 8 bases between. CDR3 amino acids: CASSPTGQPQHF. In nucleotides, the CDR3 is TGTGCCAGCAGCCCGACGGGTCAGCCCCAGCATTTT.

This chain connects TRBV5-1 to TRBJ2-2; 9 nucleotides line up with TRBD2. Losses at the gene ends were 6 bases for V and 6 bases for J; bases not matched to a gene: 12. The CDR3 is made up of 16 amino acids. Germline CDR1 SGHRS, CDR2 YFSETQ. The CDR3, as DNA: TGCGCCAGCACCAGCGGGGGGACTCCGAGGTCCGGGGAGCTGTTTTTT. Protein product: CASTSGGTPRSGELFF.

The chain couples TRBV4-2 to TRBJ2-3, with 11 positions matching TRBD2. The V and J ends lost 5 bases and 3 bases, in that order; junction bases with no gene match: 7. CDR3 length: 16 residues. Looked up from germline, CDR1 is LGHNA and CDR2 is YNFKEQ. The CDR3 DNA reads TGTGCCAGCAGCTTTCGACTAGCGGGGAGTACAGATACGCAGTATTTT. The encoded protein is CASSFRLAGSTDTQYF.

The J gene is TRBJ2-5, the V gene TRBV19, with 12 bases matching TRBD2. The junction had 10 bases not matched to a gene; V was cut back by 7 bases and J by 4 bases. The CDR3 covers 16 residues. Germline-derived CDR1 and CDR2 are LNHDA and SQIVND (reference sequence). The CDR3 is CASTPPGLAGRETQYF. CDR3 coding DNA: TGTGCCAGTACCCCCCCCGGACTAGCGGGGCGAGAGACCCAGTACTTC. Full variable domain (missing parts from reference TRBV19 and TRBJ2-5): DGGITQSPKYLFRKEGQNVTLSCEQNLNHDAMYWYRQDPGQGLRLIYYSQIVNDFQKGDIAEGYSVSREKKESFPLTVTSAQKNPTAFYLCASTPPGLAGRETQYFGPGTRLLVL.

The chain joins TRBV7-9 to TRBJ2-1; 7 nucleotides match TRBD2. Germline V gene lookup returns CDR1 SEHNR and CDR2 FQNEAQ (reference sequence). The CDR3 is 15 residues long. V dropped 6 bases and J dropped 10; count of bases not matched to a gene: 15. The CDR3 reads CASSSWEGDLGEQFF. For the CDR3, the DNA is TGTGCCAGCAGTTCCTGGGAGGGAGATTTGGGGGAGCAGTTCTTC. The full variable domain, rest sourced from reference TRBV7-9 and TRBJ2-1, is DTGVSQNPRHKITKRGQNVTFRCDPISEHNRLYWYRQTLGQGPEFLTYFQNEAQLEKSRLLSDRFSAERPKGSFSTLEIQRTEQGDSAMYLCASSSWEGDLGEQFFGPGTRLTVL.

Only one count was recorded for this clone. The chain is built from TRBV27 and TRBJ2-7; D unresolved. The CDR3 extends over 14 amino acids. V was pared by 5 bases and J by 1 base, with 12 bases between. Germline CDR1 reads MNHEY; CDR2 reads SMNVEV (reference sequence). The CDR3 region has the DNA TGTGCCAGCAGTCCCCGCTACGGGTCCTACGAGCAGTACTTC. Translation gives CASSPRYGSYEQYF.

The rearrangement links TRBV10-1 to TRBJ2-1; 9 bases align to TRBD1. Looked up from germline, CDR1 is WNHNN and CDR2 is SYGVQD (reference sequence). The ends lost 2 bases at V and 6 bases at J; junction bases unmatched: 2. The CDR3 consists of 14 residues. The CDR3 region has the DNA TGCGCCAGCAGTGAGACAGGGGGCTTCAATGAGCAGTTCTTC. It codes for CASSETGGFNEQFF.

The V call is TRBV5-1, the J call TRBJ2-6; 7 nucleotides match TRBD1. V dropped 4 bases and J dropped 3; count of bases not matched to a gene: 7. Germline V lookup: CDR1 SGHRS, CDR2 YFSETQ. The CDR3 has 16 amino acids. DNA of the CDR3: TGCGCCAGCAGCGTGACAGGGTCTGGTGGGGCCAACGTCCTGACTTTC. Encoded protein: CASSVTGSGGANVLTF. Full variable domain (remainder filled in from reference TRBV5-1 and TRBJ2-6): KAGVTQTPRYLIKTRGQQVTLSCSPISGHRSVSWYQQTPGQGLQFLFEYFSETQRNKGNFPGRFSGRQFSNSRSEMNVSTLELGDSALYLCASSVTGSGGANVLTFGAGSRLTVL.

This chain connects TRBV5-1 to TRBJ1-6; the D is unclear. This CDR3 has 14 amino acids. V lost 2 bases and J 6 bases, leaving 9 bases between the germline ends. The germline gives CDR1 SGHRS, CDR2 YFSETQ. The CDR3 DNA reads as TGCGCCAGCAGCTTAGGAGCTTTTAATTCACCCCTCCACTTT. This translates into CASSLGAFNSPLHF.

The rearrangement uses TRBV10-3 and TRBJ2-3, with 7 bases identical to TRBD2. The CDR3 has 15 residues. Trimming took 10 bases from V and 2 from J; bases not matched to a gene: 12. Germline V gives CDR1 ENHRY, CDR2 SYGVKD. CDR3 sequence (DNA): TGTGCCACGGGCCGGGGGGACGGACTCACAGATACGCAGTATTTT. Residues: CATGRGDGLTDTQYF.

The chain is built from TRBV2 and TRBJ1-5; D is perhaps TRBD1 (5 bases). This CDR3 spans 15 amino acids. V dropped 3 bases and J dropped 0 bases, with 9 bases sitting between them. CDR1 and CDR2 from the germline V gene are SNHLY and FYNNEI. CDR3 in amino acids: CASSDAGYSNQPQHF. The CDR3 nucleotides are TGTGCCAGCAGTGATGCAGGGTATAGCAATCAGCCCCAGCATTTT.

The chain uses TRBV19 and TRBJ2-2; the match to TRBD1 covers 10 bases. The CDR3 length is 16 residues. V lost 6 bases to trimming and J lost 2 bases; unmatched junction nucleotides: 6. CDR1 and CDR2 (germline): LNHDA, SQIVND (reference sequence). The CDR3 DNA is TGTGCCAGTAGAAGACAGGGGGCGCGAAACACCGGGGAGCTGTTTTTT. Translation: CASRRQGARNTGELFF.

The rearrangement joins TRBV5-6 to TRBJ2-5, with D possibly TRBD1 on 7 matching bases. Trimming left V 4 bases short and J 4 bases short, with 14 bases between. This CDR3 has 14 residues. CDR1 and CDR2 (germline): SGHDT, YYEEEE. The CDR3 protein is CASSRGTATETQYF. CDR3 in DNA: TGTGCCAGCAGCCGGGGGACAGCGACAGAGACCCAGTACTTC.

The V and J genes are TRBV5-1 and TRBJ1-4; 8 nucleotides agree with TRBD1. The CDR3 is made up of 14 amino acids. Germline V lookup: CDR1 SGHRS, CDR2 YFSETQ. The V and J ends lost 4 bases and 8 bases, in that order; junction bases with no gene match: 7. DNA for the CDR3: TGCGCCAGCAGCCAGACAGGGGAAGGGGAAAAACTGTTTTTT. This encodes CASSQTGEGEKLFF. The whole variable domain, remainder taken from reference TRBV5-1 and TRBJ1-4, is KAGVTQTPRYLIKTRGQQVTLSCSPISGHRSVSWYQQTPGQGLQFLFEYFSETQRNKGNFPGRFSGRQFSNSRSEMNVSTLELGDSALYLCASSQTGEGEKLFFGSGTQLSVL.

This sequence joins TRBV28 and TRBJ1-2; D unresolved. V shed 8 bases and J shed 4 bases, with 11 bases lying between them. The CDR3 is 12 residues long. In germline, CDR1 is MDHEN, CDR2 SYDVKM. The CDR3 DNA reads TGTGCCAGCCGCTCAGTGGCCTATGGCTACACCTTC. It yields the protein CASRSVAYGYTF.

The genes are TRBV6-5 and TRBJ2-7; perhaps TRBD1 as D (7 bases). This CDR3 is 11 amino acids long. The germline V and J ends were trimmed by 7 bases and 12 bases, with 16 bases remaining between them. Germline-derived CDR1 and CDR2 are MNHEY and SVGAGI. CDR3 DNA: TGTGCCAGCACCCAGGGGGGACGGATGTACTTC. It translates to CASTQGGRMYF.

This clone was picked up one time. The chain has TRBV12-5 and TRBJ1-4; D is perhaps TRBD1 (6 bases). The CDR3 sequence is 14 residues long. Per the germline V gene, CDR1 is LGHNT and CDR2 is FRNRAP. The V end was cut by 4 bases, the J end by 4 bases, with 10 bases between. DNA of the CDR3: TGTGCTAGTGGTTCAGGACAGTATAATGAAAAACTGTTTTTT. Its protein is CASGSGQYNEKLFF. The full variable domain, in which reference TRBV12-5 and TRBJ1-4 provide the parts outside the CDR3, is DARVTQTPRHKVTEMGQEVTMRCQPILGHNTVFWYRQTMMQGLELLAYFRNRAPLDDSGMPKDRFSAEMPDATLATLKIQPSEPRDSAVYFCASGSGQYNEKLFFGSGTQLSVL.

This clone is a singleton in its sample. The rearrangement uses TRBV10-3 and TRBJ2-1; tentative D call: TRBD1 (6 bases). The ends were cut back, 10 bases at V and 6 bases at J, with 10 bases in the middle. Per germline, CDR1 ENHRY and CDR2 SYGVKD. This CDR3 spans 11 amino acids. This CDR3 reads CANSRGNEQFF. CDR3 nucleotides: TGTGCCAACTCCAGGGGCAATGAGCAGTTCTTC.

This chain uses TRBV9 with TRBJ2-5, with 10 nucleotides matching TRBD1. This CDR3 region has 15 residues. Trimming cost V 5 bases and J 3 bases; bases outside gene matches: 7. Germline V gene lookup returns CDR1 SGDLS and CDR2 YYNGEE. DNA for the CDR3: TGTGCCAGCAGTACCGGGACAGGGGAGAAAGAGACCCAGTACTTC. As protein: CASSTGTGEKETQYF.

The chain combines TRBV7-8 with TRBJ2-7; 9 nucleotides agree with TRBD1. The germline CDR1 and CDR2 sequences are SGHVS and FQNEAQ. CDR3 length equals 15 residues. The ends lost 3 bases at V and 4 bases at J; junction bases unmatched: 7. The CDR3 DNA follows: TGTGCCAGCAGCTTGGGGGGGACAGGGCAGTACGAGCAGTACTTC. Its protein is CASSLGGTGQYEQYF.

J is TRBJ2-7 and V is TRBV6-1; the D gene is possibly TRBD2 (6 bases). CDR3 length: 15 residues. Germline V CDR1 and CDR2: MNHNS, SASEGT. V was trimmed by 2 bases and J by 2 bases, leaving 13 bases between them. In nucleotides, the CDR3 is TGTGCCAGCAGTGAATTAACAGGAGGGCCCTACGAGCAGTACTTC. Translating it yields CASSELTGGPYEQYF.

This chain links TRBV15 with TRBJ1-1; tentatively, D is TRBD1 (6 bases). The V end lost 0 bases, the J end lost 5 bases, and 16 bases lay between the germline ends. CDR3 length equals 16 residues. From germline, CDR1 is LNHNV and CDR2 YYDKDF (reference sequence). For the CDR3, the DNA is TGTGCCACCAGCAGAGATCCGCTGGGGAGGGGGACTGAAGCTTTCTTT. Translating gives CATSRDPLGRGTEAFF.

The rearrangement uses TRBV2 and TRBJ1-2; 10 bases line up with TRBD1. The CDR3 totals 16 residues. Trimming at V came to 5 bases and at J to 4 bases, leaving 10 bases not matched to a gene. CDR1 SNHLY and CDR2 FYNNEI come from the germline V gene. CDR3 sequence reads: CASSSHRDRGSYGYTF. CDR3 nucleotides: TGTGCCAGCAGTTCCCATCGGGACAGGGGTTCCTATGGCTACACCTTC.

The chain carries TRBV11-1 and TRBJ2-3; possibly TRBD2 for D (7 bases). Between the trimmed V and J ends, which lost 5 bases and 0 bases, there was a span of 9 bases. CDR3 length: 14 amino acids. The germline gives CDR1 SGHAT, CDR2 FQDESV (reference sequence). This chain's CDR3 is CASSRGASTDTQYF. The CDR3, as DNA: TGTGCCAGCAGCCGGGGGGCTAGCACAGATACGCAGTATTTT. Full variable domain (missing parts from reference TRBV11-1 and TRBJ2-3): EAEVAQSPRYKITEKSQAVAFWCDPISGHATLYWYRQILGQGPELLVQFQDESVVDDSQLPKDRFSAERLKGVDSTLKIQPAELGDSAMYLCASSRGASTDTQYFGPGTRLTVL.

The CDR3 is CASSISAGAGYSNQPQHF. CDR3 sequence (DNA): TGTGCCAGTAGTATCTCTGCGGGCGCGGGATATAGCAATCAGCCCCAGCATTTT. The chain is built from TRBV19 and TRBJ1-5; no definite D call. This CDR3 comprises 18 residues. The V gene lost 3 bases and the J gene lost 0 bases, with 18 bases spanning the gap. Per germline, CDR1 LNHDA and CDR2 SQIVND (reference sequence).